This is a list of T cell receptor beta chains from one sample in a study of cytomegalovirus exposure and HLA in healthy donors. Clones were read by immunoSEQ multiplex PCR, and TCRdb kept only the in-frame ones, dropping some. The sample has tens of thousands of clones, more than 75% seen once. The sample consisted of PBMCs. Every receptor here comes from a woman in her thirties or forties in good health and CMV-seropositive. Both conserved end residues are part of each CDR3. The order of the fields is CDR3 protein, J gene, V gene, CDR3 length.

CDR3aa: CASSLYRDRVTGGYTF
j_gene: TRBJ1-2
v_gene: TRBV7-8
len: 16

CDR3aa: CASSWGGGANTEAFF
j_gene: TRBJ1-1
v_gene: TRBV27
len: 15

CDR3aa: CASSPHHGTVVSGNTIYF
j_gene: TRBJ1-3
v_gene: TRBV9
len: 18

CDR3aa: CASSPGTGEDEQFF
j_gene: TRBJ2-1
v_gene: TRBV7-9
len: 14

CDR3aa: CASSITGRGQETQYF
j_gene: TRBJ2-5
v_gene: TRBV19
len: 15

CDR3aa: CASSLAGVLSYEQYF
j_gene: .
v_gene: TRBV2
len: 15

CDR3aa: CASSTRDGEQFF
j_gene: TRBJ2-1
v_gene: TRBV7-8
len: 12

CDR3aa: CASRPQGSNQPQHF
j_gene: TRBJ1-5
v_gene: TRBV6-5
len: 14

CDR3aa: CAISESGVNTEAFF
j_gene: TRBJ1-1
v_gene: TRBV10-3
len: 14

CDR3aa: CASIFSRGETQYF
j_gene: TRBJ2-5
v_gene: TRBV6-1
len: 13

CDR3aa: CASSLVGQGDGYTF
j_gene: TRBJ1-2
v_gene: TRBV5-1
len: 14

CDR3aa: CSVAPVAHNEQFF
j_gene: TRBJ2-1
v_gene: TRBV29-1
len: 13

CDR3aa: CASSPPPANEKLFF
j_gene: TRBJ1-4
v_gene: TRBV18
len: 14

CDR3aa: CASSLQPAGDQQFF
j_gene: TRBJ2-1
v_gene: TRBV4-1
len: 14

CDR3aa: CASSTSRGDRGVNSPLHF
j_gene: TRBJ1-6
v_gene: TRBV9
len: 18

CDR3aa: CAHRQFNYGYTF
j_gene: TRBJ1-2
v_gene: TRBV30
len: 12

CDR3aa: CASSAVLWSNEKLFF
j_gene: TRBJ1-4
v_gene: TRBV6-5
len: 15

CDR3aa: CASSFGLVGVTGDEKLFF
j_gene: TRBJ1-4
v_gene: TRBV7-9
len: 18

CDR3aa: CASSTGSQETQYF
j_gene: TRBJ2-5
v_gene: TRBV7-3
len: 13

CDR3aa: CASSLDSSYNEQFF
j_gene: TRBJ2-1
v_gene: TRBV7-2
len: 14

CDR3aa: CASSPGTGFEQYF
j_gene: TRBJ2-7
v_gene: TRBV27
len: 13

CDR3aa: CASSGQANQPQHF
j_gene: TRBJ1-5
v_gene: TRBV18
len: 13

CDR3aa: CASSEKTGASHSPLHF
j_gene: TRBJ1-6
v_gene: TRBV6-4
len: 16

CDR3aa: CASSIGPRASGPKSF
j_gene: TRBJ2-7
v_gene: TRBV19
len: 15

CDR3aa: CASSLAGNTEAFF
j_gene: TRBJ1-1
v_gene: TRBV27
len: 13

CDR3aa: CASSWETGVGDTQYF
j_gene: TRBJ2-3
v_gene: TRBV27
len: 15

CDR3aa: CASSSSTDTQYF
j_gene: TRBJ2-3
v_gene: TRBV7-2
len: 12

CDR3aa: CASSVGTRSTYEQYF
j_gene: TRBJ2-7
v_gene: TRBV9
len: 15

CDR3aa: CASSQGQPNTEAFF
j_gene: TRBJ1-1
v_gene: TRBV4-1
len: 14

CDR3aa: CASSRTEAFF
j_gene: TRBJ1-1
v_gene: TRBV19
len: 10

CDR3aa: CASSFTNTGELFF
j_gene: TRBJ2-2
v_gene: TRBV11-3
len: 13

CDR3aa: CASSPRRAQETQYF
j_gene: TRBJ2-5
v_gene: TRBV27
len: 14

CDR3aa: CASSLRVETYSGANVLTF
j_gene: TRBJ2-6
v_gene: TRBV5-1
len: 18

CDR3aa: CASSLSGQPEKLFF
j_gene: TRBJ1-4
v_gene: TRBV5-1
len: 14

CDR3aa: CASSQGVLGLQYEQYF
j_gene: TRBJ2-7
v_gene: TRBV4-1
len: 16

CDR3aa: CACSQGQASTDTQYF
j_gene: TRBJ2-3
v_gene: TRBV30
len: 15

CDR3aa: CASSPSGTGIEAFF
j_gene: TRBJ1-1
v_gene: TRBV18
len: 14

CDR3aa: CASSLAGTDNQPQHF
j_gene: TRBJ1-5
v_gene: TRBV7-9
len: 15

CDR3aa: CASSIGEGGYEQFF
j_gene: TRBJ2-1
v_gene: TRBV19
len: 14

CDR3aa: CAWSVLGTGNTGELFF
j_gene: TRBJ2-2
v_gene: TRBV30
len: 16

CDR3aa: CASSAEESSYNEQFF
j_gene: TRBJ2-1
v_gene: TRBV6-4
len: 15

CDR3aa: CASRDNSDGNTIYF
j_gene: TRBJ1-3
v_gene: TRBV2
len: 14

CDR3aa: CASSAPRGGRQAQGYTF
j_gene: TRBJ1-2
v_gene: TRBV9
len: 17

CDR3aa: CASSLAGNGYTF
j_gene: TRBJ1-2
v_gene: TRBV28
len: 12

CDR3aa: CASSLGEGSAGQPQHF
j_gene: TRBJ1-5
v_gene: TRBV5-1
len: 16

CDR3aa: CASRGGVGDEQYF
j_gene: TRBJ2-7
v_gene: TRBV19
len: 13

CDR3aa: CASTTDRGISGELFF
j_gene: TRBJ2-2
v_gene: TRBV6-5
len: 15

CDR3aa: CASRLEGSYNNEQFF
j_gene: TRBJ2-1
v_gene: TRBV2
len: 15

CDR3aa: CASSPWDSLYEQYF
j_gene: TRBJ2-7
v_gene: TRBV6-1
len: 14

CDR3aa: CASGKWDRGPDEQYF
j_gene: TRBJ2-7
v_gene: TRBV21-1
len: 15

CDR3aa: CASSPRRAGYNEQFF
j_gene: TRBJ2-1
v_gene: TRBV6-5
len: 15

CDR3aa: CASTSDRNIQYF
j_gene: TRBJ2-4
v_gene: TRBV11-2
len: 12